This is a list of T cell receptor beta chains from one sample in a study of immune cell composition in non-small cell lung cancer. Method: immunoSEQ multiplex PCR; TCRdb's copy keeps in-frame clones and lacks some. The sample records nearly 7,000 clones, approximately 85% being singletons. Sequenced: non-adjacent lung tissue. The receptors shown here come from a human donor with non-small cell lung cancer. The CDR3 runs from the conserved cysteine through the conserved F or W. A D gene is named only where the DNA matches it firmly. Clone size, where shown, is once, few, many, or a class for clones that have expanded.

v_call	j_call	clone_size	d_call	cdr3_aa	cdr3_nt
TRBV4-1	TRBJ1-1	medium-sized	-	CASSQGRFENTEAFF	TGCGCCAGCAGCCAAGGTCGTTTTGAGAACACTGAAGCTTTCTTT
TRBV25-1	TRBJ2-2	-	TRBD1	CASSEGDRDTGELFF	TGTGCCAGCAGTGAGGGGGACAGGGACACCGGGGAGCTGTTTTTT
TRBV7-3	TRBJ1-1	-	-	CASRVTPNTEAFF	TGTGCCAGCAGAGTTACCCCGAACACTGAAGCTTTCTTT
TRBV4-2	TRBJ1-3	-	-	CASSLRGVGNTIYF	TGTGCCAGCAGCTTACGGGGGGTTGGAAACACCATATATTTT
TRBV19	TRBJ1-4	-	-	CASSAIMGLQDEKLFF	TGTGCCAGTAGTGCGATTATGGGGCTACAGGATGAAAAACTGTTTTTT
TRBV28	TRBJ2-3	once	TRBD2	CASSLTSGGDTQYF	TGTGCCAGCAGCTTGACTAGCGGAGGAGATACGCAGTATTTT
TRBV29-1	TRBJ2-1	-	TRBD2	CSVEEVAGSNEQFF	TGCAGCGTTGAAGAAGTAGCGGGGAGCAATGAGCAGTTCTTC
TRBV5-4	TRBJ2-5	-	-	CASSQLGETQYF	TGTGCCAGCAGCCAACTAGGGGAGACCCAGTACTTC
TRBV6-4	TRBJ2-3	-	TRBD2	CASSEGSGGGPDTQYF	TGTGCCAGCAGTGAAGGATCGGGGGGGGGACCAGATACGCAGTATTTT
TRBV2	TRBJ1-5	-	-	CANGYLSNQPQHF	TGTGCCAACGGGTACTTAAGCAATCAGCCCCAGCATTTT
TRBV28	TRBJ2-4	-	TRBD1	CASSLGGTGGPQYF	TGTGCCAGCAGTTTAGGCGGGACAGGGGGTCCTCAGTACTTC
TRBV5-5	TRBJ1-4	-	-	CASTVVGGTDEKLFF	TGTGCCAGCACCGTCGTGGGGGGGACTGATGAAAAACTGTTTTTT
TRBV18	TRBJ1-4	-	-	CASSLQPKFRRSNEKLFF	TGTGCCAGCTCACTACAACCCAAGTTCAGGAGGTCCAATGAAAAACTGTTTTTT
TRBV19	TRBJ1-5	once	-	CASSMRGLSNQPQHF	TGTGCCAGTAGTATGCGGGGGTTGAGCAATCAGCCCCAGCATTTT
TRBV6-6	TRBJ2-6	-	TRBD2	CASERGLTGANVLTF	TGTGCCAGCGAGCGGGGGTTGACTGGGGCCAACGTCCTGACTTTC
TRBV7-6	TRBJ2-6	-	-	CASSLVRGTGANVLTF	TGTGCCAGCAGCTTAGTAAGGGGAACTGGGGCCAACGTCCTGACTTTC
TRBV9	TRBJ2-1	large	TRBD2	CASSVVAGAIYSYNEQFF	TGTGCCAGCAGCGTAGTAGCGGGGGCGATCTACTCCTACAATGAGCAGTTCTTC
TRBV7-9	TRBJ2-5	-	-	CARWGQYF	TGTGCCAGGTGGGGCCAGTACTTC
TRBV6-1	TRBJ1-6	-	TRBD1	CASVNRGSSPLHF	TGTGCCAGCGTGAACAGGGGAAGTTCACCCCTCCACTTT
TRBV7-9	TRBJ1-2	once	TRBD1	CASSLKGAYGYTF	TGTGCCAGCAGCTTAAAGGGGGCATATGGCTACACCTTC
TRBV28	TRBJ1-1	-	TRBD1	CATRTGVVNTEAFF	TGTGCCACCCGGACAGGTGTGGTGAACACTGAAGCTTTCTTT
TRBV7-3	TRBJ2-3	-	TRBD1	CASSSQGARPTDTQYF	TGTGCCAGCAGCTCCCAGGGGGCGCGCCCCACAGATACGCAGTATTTT
TRBV6-5	TRBJ1-4	-	-	CASSHNQGTNEKLFF	TGTGCCAGCAGCCACAACCAGGGGACTAATGAAAAACTGTTTTTT
TRBV6-1	TRBJ1-1	-	-	CASRSPGASTEAFF	TGTGCCAGCAGATCCCCGGGAGCGAGCACTGAAGCTTTCTTT
TRBV9	TRBJ1-2	-	TRBD1	CASSAGQGLSYGYTF	TGTGCCAGCAGCGCGGGACAGGGCCTTAGCTATGGCTACACCTTC
TRBV9	TRBJ2-7	once	TRBD2	CASSVDVAGGYEQYF	TGTGCCAGCAGCGTAGATGTAGCGGGGGGCTACGAGCAGTACTTC
TRBV11-3	TRBJ2-2	-	TRBD1	CASRSGQGHTGELFF	TGTGCCAGCAGATCGGGACAGGGCCACACCGGGGAGCTGTTTTTT
TRBV2	TRBJ2-7	-	TRBD2	CASNQAGGFAYEQYF	TGTGCCAGCAACCAGGCGGGGGGGTTTGCCTACGAGCAGTACTTC
TRBV19	TRBJ1-2	-	TRBD1	CASSVRQGLKYGYTF	TGTGCCAGTAGTGTCCGACAGGGTTTAAAGTATGGCTACACCTTC
TRBV19	TRBJ1-6	-	-	CASSVRGLNSPLHF	TGTGCCAGTAGTGTCAGGGGTTTGAATTCACCCCTCCACTTT
TRBV7-9	TRBJ1-2	large	-	CASSLARRFNYGYTF	TGTGCCAGCAGCTTAGCGCGGAGATTCAACTATGGCTACACCTTC
TRBV30	TRBJ1-5	once	-	CAWSGPGDGQPQHF	TGTGCCTGGTCGGGACCCGGAGACGGTCAGCCCCAGCATTTT
TRBV20-1	TRBJ1-1	-	-	CSARGNTEAFF	TGCAGTGCTAGAGGGAACACTGAAGCTTTCTTT
TRBV4-1	TRBJ1-2	-	-	CASSQDPQQLLYGYTF	TGCGCCAGCAGCCAAGATCCGCAGCAGCTACTCTATGGCTACACCTTC
TRBV19	TRBJ2-2	-	-	CASSPGVLGLFF	TGTGCCAGTAGTCCAGGCGTCCTGGGACTGTTTTTT
TRBV6-1	TRBJ2-5	-	TRBD2	CASSGGGQQETQYF	TGTGCCAGCAGTGGCGGGGGGCAGCAAGAGACCCAGTACTTC
TRBV10-3	TRBJ2-1	-	-	CAISERGTDEQFF	TGTGCCATCAGTGAGAGGGGCACGGATGAGCAGTTCTTC
TRBV5-4	TRBJ2-3	-	-	CASRQGRNTDTQYF	TGTGCCAGCCGTCAGGGGCGGAACACAGATACGCAGTATTTT
TRBV5-3	TRBJ1-2	-	TRBD1	CASSLGTGSYGYTF	TGTGCCAGCAGCTTGGGGACAGGGAGCTATGGCTACACCTTC
TRBV5-4	TRBJ1-5	once	-	CASAGGVSNQPQHF	TGTGCCAGCGCGGGGGGCGTAAGCAATCAGCCCCAGCATTTT
TRBV27	TRBJ2-3	-	-	CASSLDWSTDTQYF	TGTGCCAGCAGTCTCGACTGGTCCACAGATACGCAGTATTTT
TRBV7-8	TRBJ1-1	-	-	CASSSQQGTEAFF	TGTGCCAGCAGCTCTCAACAGGGAACTGAAGCTTTCTTT
TRBV6-5	TRBJ2-2	-	-	CASSYLAVTGELFF	TGTGCCAGCAGTTACTTGGCGGTCACCGGGGAGCTGTTTTTT
TRBV21-1	TRBJ1-3	-	-	CASSLPGTGGSGNTIYF	TGTGCCAGCAGCCTACCCGGGACAGGGGGCTCTGGAAACACCATATATTTT
TRBV27	TRBJ1-2	-	TRBD1	CASSLSGTERITNYGYTF	TGTGCCAGCAGTTTATCGGGGACAGAGAGGATTACTAACTATGGCTACACCTTC
TRBV11-2	TRBJ1-6	-	TRBD1	CASRGGTGMNNSPLHF	TGTGCCAGCAGGGGGGGGACAGGGATGAATAATTCACCCCTCCACTTT
TRBV19	TRBJ1-1	-	-	CASSIHRERTEAFF	TGTGCCAGTAGTATCCATAGGGAGCGAACTGAAGCTTTCTTT
TRBV19	TRBJ1-1	-	-	CASSRQPNTEAFF	TGTGCCAGTAGTCGCCAGCCGAACACTGAAGCTTTCTTT